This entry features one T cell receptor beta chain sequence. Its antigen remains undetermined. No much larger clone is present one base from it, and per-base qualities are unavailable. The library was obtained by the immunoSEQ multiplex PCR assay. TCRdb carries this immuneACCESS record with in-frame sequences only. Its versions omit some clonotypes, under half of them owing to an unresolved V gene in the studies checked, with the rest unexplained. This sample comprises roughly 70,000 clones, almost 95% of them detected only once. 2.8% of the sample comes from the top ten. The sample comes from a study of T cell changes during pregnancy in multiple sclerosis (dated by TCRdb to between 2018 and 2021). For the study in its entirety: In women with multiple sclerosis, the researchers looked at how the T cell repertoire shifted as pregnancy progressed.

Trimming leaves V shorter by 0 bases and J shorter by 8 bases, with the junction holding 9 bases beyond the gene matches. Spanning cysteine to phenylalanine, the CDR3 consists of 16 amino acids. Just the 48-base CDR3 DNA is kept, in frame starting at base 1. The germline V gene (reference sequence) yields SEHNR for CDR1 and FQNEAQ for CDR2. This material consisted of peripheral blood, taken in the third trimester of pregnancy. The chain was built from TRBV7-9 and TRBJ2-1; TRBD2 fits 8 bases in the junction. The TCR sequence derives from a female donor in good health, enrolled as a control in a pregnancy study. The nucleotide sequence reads TGTGCCAGCAGCTTAGCGTTGGGACTAGGAGGGGATGAGCAGTTCTTC. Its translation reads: CASSLALGLGGDEQFF. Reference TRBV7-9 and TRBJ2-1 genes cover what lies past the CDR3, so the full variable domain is DTGVSQNPRHKITKRGQNVTFRCDPISEHNRLYWYRQTLGQGPEFLTYFQNEAQLEKSRLLSDRFSAERPKGSFSTLEIQRTEQGDSAMYLCASSLALGLGGDEQFFGPGTRLTVL.